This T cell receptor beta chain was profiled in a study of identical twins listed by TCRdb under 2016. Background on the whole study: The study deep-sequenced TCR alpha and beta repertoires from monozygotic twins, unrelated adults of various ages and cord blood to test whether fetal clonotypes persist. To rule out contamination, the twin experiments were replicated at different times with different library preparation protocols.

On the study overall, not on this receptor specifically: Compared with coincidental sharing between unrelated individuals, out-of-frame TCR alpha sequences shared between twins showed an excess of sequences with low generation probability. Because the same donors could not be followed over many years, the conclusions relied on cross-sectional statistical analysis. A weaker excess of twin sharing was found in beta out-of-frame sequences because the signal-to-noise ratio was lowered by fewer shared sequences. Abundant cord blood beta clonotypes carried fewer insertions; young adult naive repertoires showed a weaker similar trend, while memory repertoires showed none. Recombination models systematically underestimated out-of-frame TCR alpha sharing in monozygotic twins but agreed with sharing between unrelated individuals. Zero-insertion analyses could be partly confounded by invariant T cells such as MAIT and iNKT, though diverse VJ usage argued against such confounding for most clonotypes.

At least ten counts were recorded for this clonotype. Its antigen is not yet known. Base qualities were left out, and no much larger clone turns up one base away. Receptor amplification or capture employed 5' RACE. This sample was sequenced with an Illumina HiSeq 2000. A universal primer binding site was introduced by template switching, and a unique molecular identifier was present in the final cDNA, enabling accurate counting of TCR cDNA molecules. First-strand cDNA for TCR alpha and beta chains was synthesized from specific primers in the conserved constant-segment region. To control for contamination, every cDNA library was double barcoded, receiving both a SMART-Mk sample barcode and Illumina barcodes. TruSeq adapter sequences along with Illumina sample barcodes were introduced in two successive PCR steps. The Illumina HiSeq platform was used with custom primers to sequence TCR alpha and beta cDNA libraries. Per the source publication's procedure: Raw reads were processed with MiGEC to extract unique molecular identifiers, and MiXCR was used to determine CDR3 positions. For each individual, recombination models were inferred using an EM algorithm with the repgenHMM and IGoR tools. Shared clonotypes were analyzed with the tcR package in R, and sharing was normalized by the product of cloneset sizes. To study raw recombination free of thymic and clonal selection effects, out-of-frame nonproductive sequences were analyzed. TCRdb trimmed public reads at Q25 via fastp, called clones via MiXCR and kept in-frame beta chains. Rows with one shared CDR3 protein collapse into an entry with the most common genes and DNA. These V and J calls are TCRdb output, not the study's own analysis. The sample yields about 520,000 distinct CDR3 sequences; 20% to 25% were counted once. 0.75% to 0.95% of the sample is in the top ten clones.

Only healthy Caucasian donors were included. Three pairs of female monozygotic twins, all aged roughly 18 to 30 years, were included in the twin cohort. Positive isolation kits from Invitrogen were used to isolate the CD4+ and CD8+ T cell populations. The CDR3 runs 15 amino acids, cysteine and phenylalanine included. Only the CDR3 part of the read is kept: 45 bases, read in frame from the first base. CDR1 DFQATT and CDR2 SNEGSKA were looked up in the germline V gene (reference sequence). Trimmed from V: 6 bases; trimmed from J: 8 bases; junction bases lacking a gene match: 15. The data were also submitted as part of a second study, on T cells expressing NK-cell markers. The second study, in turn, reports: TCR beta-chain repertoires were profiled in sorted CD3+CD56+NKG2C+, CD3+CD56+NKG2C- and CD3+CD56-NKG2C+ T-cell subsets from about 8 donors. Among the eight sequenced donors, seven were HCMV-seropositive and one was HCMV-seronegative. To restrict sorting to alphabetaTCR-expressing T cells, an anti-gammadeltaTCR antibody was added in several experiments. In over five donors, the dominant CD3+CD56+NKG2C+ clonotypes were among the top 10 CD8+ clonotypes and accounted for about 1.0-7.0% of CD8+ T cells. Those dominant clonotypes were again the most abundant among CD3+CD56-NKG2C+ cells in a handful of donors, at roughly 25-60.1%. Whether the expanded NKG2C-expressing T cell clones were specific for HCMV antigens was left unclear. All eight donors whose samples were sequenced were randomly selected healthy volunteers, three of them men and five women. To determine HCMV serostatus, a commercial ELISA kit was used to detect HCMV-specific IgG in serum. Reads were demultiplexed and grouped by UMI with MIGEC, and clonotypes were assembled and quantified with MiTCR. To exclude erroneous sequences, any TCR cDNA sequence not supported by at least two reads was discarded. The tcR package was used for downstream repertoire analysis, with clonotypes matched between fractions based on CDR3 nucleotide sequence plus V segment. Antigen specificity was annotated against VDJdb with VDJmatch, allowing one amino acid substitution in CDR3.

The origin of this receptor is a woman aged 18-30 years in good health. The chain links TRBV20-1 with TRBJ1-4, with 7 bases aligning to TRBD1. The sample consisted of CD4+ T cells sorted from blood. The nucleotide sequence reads TGCAGTGCCAAAGCCGTACAGGGGTCCTGGGAAAAACTGTTTTTT. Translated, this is CSAKAVQGSWEKLFF.